The T cell receptor (beta chain) described here comes from a study of PD-1 blockade in classical Hodgkin lymphoma. The CDR3 length is 16 residues. V shed 3 bases and J 10 bases; nucleotides not matched to a gene: 14. Germline V gene sequence: CDR1 LGHNA, CDR2 YSLEER. Indicated time point: cycle 4 day 1 (C4D1), after about 6 weeks of nivolumab. Each patient's relapse followed autologous stem cell transplantation, and brentuximab vedotin exposure varied. Magnetic negative selection of thawed PBMCs yielded the CD8+ T cells. This clone came up a few times. The assay was immunoSEQ multiplex PCR, and TCRdb's table has in-frame clones only and misses some. The sample lists some 3,800 clones, approximately 66% seen once, with around 49% in the top ten.

This clonotype was sampled from a human donor with classical Hodgkin lymphoma. The specimen comprised CD8+ T cells from blood, sampled before the fourth cycle of nivolumab. The chain couples TRBV4-3 to TRBJ2-1; 8 bases align to TRBD2. The CDR3 DNA is TGCGCCAGCAGCCAGGGAACGCAGCGGGGGACCAGAGAGCAGTTCTTC. Protein product: CASSQGTQRGTREQFF.